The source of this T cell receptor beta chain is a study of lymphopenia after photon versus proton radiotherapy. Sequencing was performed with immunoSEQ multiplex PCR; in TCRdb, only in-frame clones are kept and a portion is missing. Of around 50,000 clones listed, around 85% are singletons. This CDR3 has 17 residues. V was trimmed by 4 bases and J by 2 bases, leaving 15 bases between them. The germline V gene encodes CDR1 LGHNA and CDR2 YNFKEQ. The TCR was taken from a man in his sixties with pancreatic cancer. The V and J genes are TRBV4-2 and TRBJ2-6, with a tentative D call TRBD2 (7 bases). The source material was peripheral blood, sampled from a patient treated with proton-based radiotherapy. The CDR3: CASSPLGGGAGANVLTF. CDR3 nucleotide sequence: TGTGCCAGCAGCCCTCTAGGGGGGGGAGCTGGGGCCAACGTCCTGACTTTC.